The source of this TCR beta chain is a study of technical replicates of blood from several donors. Trimming pared 3 bases from V and 7 bases from J, leaving 14 bases between. Looked up from germline, CDR1 is SGHDT and CDR2 is YYEEEE. The CDR3 runs to 14 residues. TCRdb's table, derived via immunoSEQ multiplex PCR, lists solely in-frame clones and lacks some. The data contain over 55,000 clones, around 96% of them singletons. The receptor comes from a human donor in good health. Some clones in this sample may be carry-over from other donors' samples. The sequenced sample consisted of PBMCs. The chain employs TRBV5-6 and TRBJ1-5; D is perhaps TRBD1 (5 bases). The CDR3 spells CASSSSGIGQPQHF. The CDR3 DNA reads as TGTGCCAGCAGCTCATCAGGGATAGGGCAGCCCCAGCATTTT.